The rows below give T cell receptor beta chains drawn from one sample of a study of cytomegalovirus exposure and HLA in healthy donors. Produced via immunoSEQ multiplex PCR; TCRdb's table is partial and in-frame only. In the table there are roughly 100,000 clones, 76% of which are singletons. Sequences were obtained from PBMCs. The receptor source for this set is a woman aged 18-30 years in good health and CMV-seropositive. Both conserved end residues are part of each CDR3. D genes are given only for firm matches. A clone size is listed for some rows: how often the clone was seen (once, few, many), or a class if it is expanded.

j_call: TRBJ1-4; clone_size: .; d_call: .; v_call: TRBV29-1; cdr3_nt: TGCAGCGTTGGGACAAAACAGGGTGAAAAACTGTTTTTT; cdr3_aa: CSVGTKQGEKLFF
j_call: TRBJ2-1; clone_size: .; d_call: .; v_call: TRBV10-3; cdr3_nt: TGTGCCATCAGTATTAAAGGGCAGGGTGGTGAGCAGTTCTTC; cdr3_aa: CAISIKGQGGEQFF
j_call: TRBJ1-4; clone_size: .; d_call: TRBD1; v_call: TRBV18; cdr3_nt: TGTGCCAGCTCAACGCAGGACAGGGGGAAACTGTTTTTT; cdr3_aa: CASSTQDRGKLFF
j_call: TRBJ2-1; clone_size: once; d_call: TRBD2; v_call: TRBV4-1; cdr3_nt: TGCGCCAGCAGCCAGGGACTAGCGGGAGGCAATGAGCAGTTCTTC; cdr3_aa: CASSQGLAGGNEQFF
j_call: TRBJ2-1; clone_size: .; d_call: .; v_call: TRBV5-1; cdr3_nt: TGCGCCAGCAGCCATGAGGGGAGGAATGAGCAGTTCTTC; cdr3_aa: CASSHEGRNEQFF
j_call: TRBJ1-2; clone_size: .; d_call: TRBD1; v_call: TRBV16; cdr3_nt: TGTGCCAGCAGCCAATCAAGACAGGGACCGTATGGCTACACCTTC; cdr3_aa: CASSQSRQGPYGYTF
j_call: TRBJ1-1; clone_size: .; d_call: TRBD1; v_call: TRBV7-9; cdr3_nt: TGTGCCAGCAGACCAGACAGGGACACTGAAGCTTTCTTT; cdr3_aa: CASRPDRDTEAFF
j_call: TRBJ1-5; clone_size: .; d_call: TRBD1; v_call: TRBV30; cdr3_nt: TGTGCCTGGAGTCCACCGGGACAGTGGCGGAAGCCCCAGCATTTT; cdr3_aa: CAWSPPGQWRKPQHF
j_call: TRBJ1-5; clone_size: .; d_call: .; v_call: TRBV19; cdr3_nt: TGTGCCAGTAGTATAAGCAGGGATGGAGGCAATCAGCCCCAGCATTTT; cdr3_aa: CASSISRDGGNQPQHF
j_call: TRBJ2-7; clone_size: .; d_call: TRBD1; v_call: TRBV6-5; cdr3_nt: TGTGCCAGCAGTAGCGGGACAGGGGGCGAACAGCAGTACTTC; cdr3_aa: CASSSGTGGEQQYF
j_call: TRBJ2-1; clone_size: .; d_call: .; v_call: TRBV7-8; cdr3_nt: TGTGCCAGCAGCTCGGGTTTAGCTCTCGGGTTCTTC; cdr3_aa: CASSSGLALGFF
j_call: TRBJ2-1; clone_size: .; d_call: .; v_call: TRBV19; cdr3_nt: TGTGCCAGTAGGCCCGCGGGTTACGAGCAGTTCTTC; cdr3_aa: CASRPAGYEQFF
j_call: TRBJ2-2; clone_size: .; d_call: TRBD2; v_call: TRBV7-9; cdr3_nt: TGTGCCAGCAGCTTCGGGACTAGCGGGAGTAACGGGGAGCTGTTTTTT; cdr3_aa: CASSFGTSGSNGELFF
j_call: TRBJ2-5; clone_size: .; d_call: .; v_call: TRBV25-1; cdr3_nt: TGTGCCAGCAGTGACCCGGAGGGCGCGGAGACCCAGTACTTC; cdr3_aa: CASSDPEGAETQYF
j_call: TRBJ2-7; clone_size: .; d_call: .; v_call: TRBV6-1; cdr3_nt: TGTGCCAGCAATTCGAGAATGGGACATGCCTACGAGCAGTACTTC; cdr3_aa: CASNSRMGHAYEQYF
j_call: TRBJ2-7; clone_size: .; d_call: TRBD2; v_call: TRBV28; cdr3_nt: TGTGCCAGCAGCCAGGGGACTAGCGGGAGCTACGAGCAGTACTTC; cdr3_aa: CASSQGTSGSYEQYF
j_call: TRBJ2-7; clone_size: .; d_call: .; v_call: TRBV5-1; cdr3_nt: TGCGCCAGCAACAGAGGGACACTGACATCCTACGAGCAGTACTTC; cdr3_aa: CASNRGTLTSYEQYF